The sequence of this TCR beta chain was determined in a study of identical twins. This clonotype was seen a few times. J lost 6 bases, V lost 3 bases, and 3 bases had no gene match. Germline V gene data show CDR1 as DFQATT and CDR2 as SNEGSKA (reference sequence). This CDR3 has 12 residues. It was template switching that added a universal primer site, and there were unique molecular identifiers on the cDNA. TCRdb redid the calling of the 5' RACE reads with MiXCR, one entry per CDR3 protein. This repertoire shows 250,000 or so distinct CDR3 sequences, 6.5% to 9.5% found once; its top ten account for about 3%. These same data were also listed under a study on yellow fever vaccine responses in identical twins.

The sequence derives from a woman aged 18 to 35 in good health. Specimen: CD8+ T cells sorted from blood. The chain is built from TRBV20-1 and TRBJ1-2, with 8 bases fitting TRBD1. Here the CDR3 DNA reads TGCAGTGCTAGGACAGGGGTCAATGGCTACACCTTC. Protein sequence: CSARTGVNGYTF.